This T cell receptor (beta chain) was observed in a study of T cell changes during pregnancy in multiple sclerosis. Method: immunoSEQ multiplex PCR; TCRdb's copy keeps in-frame clones and lacks some. In the table there are 30,000 to 35,000 clones, around 89% of which are singletons. The length of the CDR3 is 17 residues. CDR1 and CDR2 (germline): SGHDT, YYEEEE. V shed 1 base, J shed 2 bases, and the junction held 5 bases outside the gene matches. This receptor was taken from a female donor in good health, enrolled as a control in a pregnancy study. Sequences were derived from CD4+ T cells from peripheral blood mononuclear cells, sampled in the third trimester of pregnancy. The gene calls are TRBV5-6 and TRBJ2-1; 11 nucleotides agree with TRBD2. CDR3 DNA sequence: TGTGCCAGCAGCTTGACTAGCGGGAGTGGCCCCTACAATGAGCAGTTCTTC. This gives the protein CASSLTSGSGPYNEQFF.